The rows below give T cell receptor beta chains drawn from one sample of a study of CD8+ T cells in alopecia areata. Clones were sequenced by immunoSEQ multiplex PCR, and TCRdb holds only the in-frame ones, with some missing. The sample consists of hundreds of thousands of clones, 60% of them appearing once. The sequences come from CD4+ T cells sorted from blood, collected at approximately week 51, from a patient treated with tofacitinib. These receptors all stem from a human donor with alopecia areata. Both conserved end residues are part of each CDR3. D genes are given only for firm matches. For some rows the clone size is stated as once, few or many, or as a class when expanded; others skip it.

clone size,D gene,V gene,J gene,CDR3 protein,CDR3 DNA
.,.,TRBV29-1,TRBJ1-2,CSVARQLNYGYTF,TGCAGCGTTGCTCGACAGCTAAACTATGGCTACACCTTC
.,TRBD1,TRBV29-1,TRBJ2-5,CSAQGAGETQYF,TGCAGCGCACAGGGGGCCGGGGAGACCCAGTACTTC
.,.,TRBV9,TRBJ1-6,CASGPARDSPLHF,TGTGCCAGTGGACCCGCGAGGGATTCACCCCTCCACTTT
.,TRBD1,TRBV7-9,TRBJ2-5,CASSVGQGVSETQYF,TGTGCCAGCAGCGTCGGACAGGGGGTTTCAGAGACCCAGTACTTC
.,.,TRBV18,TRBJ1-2,CASSPPWRDYGYTF,TGTGCCAGCTCACCACCGTGGAGAGACTATGGCTACACCTTC
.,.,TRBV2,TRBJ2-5,CASSEEVGAPETQYF,TGTGCCAGCAGTGAAGAGGTGGGAGCACCAGAGACCCAGTACTTC
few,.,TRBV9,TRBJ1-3,CASSRVLSGNTIYF,TGTGCCAGCAGTAGGGTGCTCTCTGGAAACACCATATATTTT
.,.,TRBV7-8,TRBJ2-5,CASSLARAVLGQETQYF,TGTGCCAGCAGCTTAGCGCGGGCAGTGCTGGGTCAAGAGACCCAGTACTTC
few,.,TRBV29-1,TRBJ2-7,CSVQATYEQYF,TGCAGCGTTCAGGCTACCTACGAGCAGTACTTC
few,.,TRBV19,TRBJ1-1,CASSTTVNTEAFF,TGTGCCAGTAGCACCACGGTGAACACTGAAGCTTTCTTT
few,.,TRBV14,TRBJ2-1,CASSQDNFPGNEQFF,TGTGCCAGCAGCCAAGATAACTTCCCAGGGAATGAGCAGTTCTTC
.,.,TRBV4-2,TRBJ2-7,CASSQDLGGRGSTYEQYF,TGTGCCAGCAGCCAAGATTTGGGTGGACGGGGGTCGACCTACGAGCAGTACTTC
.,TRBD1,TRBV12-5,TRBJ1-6,CASGLQGANSPLHF,TGTGCTAGTGGTTTACAGGGGGCGAATTCACCCCTCCACTTT
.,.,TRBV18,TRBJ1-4,CASTTGPFNEKLFF,TGTGCCAGCACCACCGGCCCCTTTAATGAAAAACTGTTTTTT
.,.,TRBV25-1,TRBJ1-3,CASSDYRAGNTIYF,TGTGCCAGCAGTGACTACAGGGCTGGAAACACCATATATTTT
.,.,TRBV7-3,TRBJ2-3,CASRQSTDTQYF,TGTGCCAGCAGGCAGAGCACAGATACGCAGTATTTT
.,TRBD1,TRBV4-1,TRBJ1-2,CASRATGGRGYTF,TGCGCCAGCAGGGCAACAGGGGGCCGTGGCTACACCTTC
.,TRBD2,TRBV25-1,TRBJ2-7,CASSDLGGGDEQYF,TGTGCCAGCAGTGACTTGGGCGGGGGGGACGAGCAGTACTTC
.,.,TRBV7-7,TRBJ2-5,CASSLMSGGQETQYF,TGTGCTAGCAGCTTAATGTCCGGGGGCCAAGAGACCCAGTACTTC
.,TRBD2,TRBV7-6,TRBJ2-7,CASSWGGIHDEQYF,TGTGCCAGCAGCTGGGGGGGGATCCACGACGAGCAGTACTTC
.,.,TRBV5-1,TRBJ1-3,CASREGNGNTIYF,TGCGCCAGCCGGGAGGGGAATGGAAACACCATATATTTT
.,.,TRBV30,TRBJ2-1,CAWSLRGPSRANEQFF,TGTGCCTGGAGTTTGCGGGGGCCCAGTCGGGCCAATGAGCAGTTCTTC
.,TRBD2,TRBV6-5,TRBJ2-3,CASSLAGVVPDTQYF,TGTGCCAGCAGTTTAGCGGGGGTAGTCCCAGATACGCAGTATTTT
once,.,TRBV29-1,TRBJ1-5,CSVGWADHSNQPQHF,TGCAGCGTTGGGTGGGCAGACCATAGCAATCAGCCCCAGCATTTT
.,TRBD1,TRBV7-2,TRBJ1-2,CASNSEGTANYGYTF,TGTGCCAGCAATTCCGAAGGGACAGCCAACTATGGCTACACCTTC
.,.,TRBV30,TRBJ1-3,CAWSVGGISGNTIYF,TGTGCCTGGAGTGTAGGGGGGATTTCTGGAAACACCATATATTTT
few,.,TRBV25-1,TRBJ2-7,CASSQDYYEQYF,TGTGCCAGCTCTCAGGACTACTACGAGCAGTACTTC
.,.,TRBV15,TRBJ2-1,CATSRDYLLNNEQFF,TGTGCCACCAGCAGAGACTACCTCCTTAACAATGAGCAGTTCTTC
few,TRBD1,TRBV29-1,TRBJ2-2,CSVDLGQTNTGELFF,TGCAGCGTTGACCTGGGACAGACGAACACCGGGGAGCTGTTTTTT
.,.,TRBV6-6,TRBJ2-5,CASSPRMTQETQYF,TGTGCCAGCAGCCCACGAATGACCCAAGAGACCCAGTACTTC
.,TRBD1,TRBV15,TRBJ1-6,CATSRDPDRGNSPLHF,TGTGCCACCAGCAGGGACCCTGACAGGGGTAATTCACCCCTCCACTTT
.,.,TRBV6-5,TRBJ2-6,CASSGVANVLTF,TGTGCCAGCAGTGGAGTGGCCAACGTCCTGACTTTC
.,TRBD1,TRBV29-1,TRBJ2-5,CSVETRTGIQETQYF,TGCAGCGTTGAAACCCGGACAGGGATACAAGAGACCCAGTACTTC
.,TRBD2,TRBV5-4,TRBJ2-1,CASSPPPGTSGGADEQFF,TGTGCCAGCAGCCCTCCGCCCGGGACTAGCGGGGGGGCCGATGAGCAGTTCTTC
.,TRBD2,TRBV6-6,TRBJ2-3,CASTGTSESTDTQYF,TGTGCCAGCACGGGGACTAGCGAGAGCACAGATACGCAGTATTTT
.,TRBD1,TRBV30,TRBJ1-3,CAWSEQGNGNTIYF,TGTGCCTGGAGTGAACAGGGGAATGGAAACACCATATATTTT
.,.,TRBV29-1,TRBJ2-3,CSVVGQISTDTQYF,TGCAGCGTTGTAGGGCAGATTAGCACAGATACGCAGTATTTT
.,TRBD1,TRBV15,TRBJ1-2,CATSRDLFDRAGYTF,TGTGCCACCAGCAGAGATCTTTTCGACAGGGCCGGCTACACCTTC
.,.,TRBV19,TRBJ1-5,CASSTMDSNQPQHF,TGTGCCAGTAGTACAATGGATAGCAATCAGCCCCAGCATTTT
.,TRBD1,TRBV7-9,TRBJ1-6,CASSLQGDSPLHF,TGTGCCAGCAGCCTGCAGGGGGATTCACCCCTCCACTTT
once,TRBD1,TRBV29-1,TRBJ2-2,CSVEDRGHGELFF,TGCAGCGTCGAGGACAGGGGGCACGGGGAGCTGTTTTTT
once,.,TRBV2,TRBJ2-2,CASIFGRWTGELFF,TGTGCCAGCATTTTCGGACGTTGGACCGGGGAGCTGTTTTTT
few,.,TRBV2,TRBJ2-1,CASSGDAEQFF,TGTGCCAGCAGTGGTGACGCTGAGCAGTTCTTC
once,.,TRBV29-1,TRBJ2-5,CSVENRRHQETQYF,TGCAGCGTTGAAAACAGGAGGCACCAAGAGACCCAGTACTTC
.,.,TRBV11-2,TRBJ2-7,CASMGRGVNSYEQYF,TGTGCCAGTATGGGAAGGGGAGTTAATTCCTACGAGCAGTACTTC
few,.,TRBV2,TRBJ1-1,CASSDLGNTEAFF,TGTGCCAGCAGTGATTTAGGGAACACTGAAGCTTTCTTT
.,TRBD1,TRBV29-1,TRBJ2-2,CSVGQGVTGELFF,TGCAGCGTCGGACAGGGGGTCACCGGGGAGCTGTTTTTT
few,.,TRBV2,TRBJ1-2,CASRVTWLGGYTF,TGTGCCAGCAGGGTGACGTGGCTGGGCGGCTACACCTTC
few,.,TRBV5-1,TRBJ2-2,CASRERTANTGELFF,TGCGCCAGCAGGGAAAGGACAGCGAACACCGGGGAGCTGTTTTTT